A single sample is the source of the 21 T cell receptor beta chains below, sequenced in a study of high-grade serous ovarian cancer treatment subgroups. The tumor samples were collected prior to definitive surgery or chemotherapy. Assay used: immunoSEQ multiplex PCR; TCRdb lists only in-frame clones, some missing. The data contain about 4,800 clones, around three quarters of them seen just once; the ten biggest clones take up around 8.9%. Material: tumor tissue. All receptors come from a human donor with high-grade serous ovarian cancer.

This clone was seen a handful of times. The rearrangement uses TRBV6-5 and TRBJ2-2; 9 bases are shared with TRBD1. After removal of 4 bases from V and 3 bases from J, the junction contained 0 bases not matched to a gene. Germline V gene data show CDR1 as MNHEY and CDR2 as SVGAGI. CDR3 length: 14 amino acids. CDR3 coding DNA: TGTGCCAGCAGTTGGACAGGGGACACCGGGGAGCTGTTTTTT. Residues: CASSWTGDTGELFF.

This chain connects TRBV28 to TRBJ2-7, with D uncertain. The CDR3 is 11 amino acids. The germline CDR1 and CDR2 sequences are MDHEN and SYDVKM. V was pared by 10 bases and J by 2 bases, with 9 bases between. The CDR3 DNA sequence: TGTGCCACTGAAAGACCCTACGAGCAGTACTTC. Its translation: CATERPYEQYF.

The chain is built from TRBV7-9 and TRBJ2-1; D tentatively reads TRBD1 or TRBD2 (5 bases each). This CDR3 has 15 residues. Germline CDR1 reads SEHNR; CDR2 reads FQNEAQ (reference sequence). V gave up 5 bases and J gave up 7 bases, with 18 bases separating them. The CDR3 region has the DNA TGTGCCAGCAGCGCCTGGGACCGGGCGGTTAATGAGCAGTTCTTC. It encodes CASSAWDRAVNEQFF.

This chain uses TRBV28 with TRBJ2-1; tentatively, D is TRBD2 (6 bases). The CDR3 is 15 amino acids. V lost 2 bases, J lost 7 bases, and 15 bases lay in between. Germline V CDR1 and CDR2: MDHEN, SYDVKM. CDR3 region: CASSLGGVSVNEQFF. In nucleotides, the CDR3 is TGTGCCAGCAGTTTAGGAGGGGTATCGGTGAATGAGCAGTTCTTC.

The gene calls are TRBV4-1 and TRBJ2-7, with D hard to call. The CDR3 extends over 19 amino acids. Germline CDR1 reads MGHRA; CDR2 reads YSYEKL. Between the trimmed V and J ends, which lost 0 bases and 0 bases, there was a span of 21 bases. This CDR3 reads CASSQDRSFGVSSSYEQYF. The CDR3 DNA reads as TGCGCCAGCAGCCAAGATCGCAGCTTTGGAGTGAGTTCCTCCTACGAGCAGTACTTC.

The chain recombines TRBV6-5 with TRBJ1-3, with 9 bases identical to TRBD1. This CDR3 is 14 amino acids long. J lost 0 bases, V lost 11 bases, and 5 bases had no gene match. Germline V gene sequence: CDR1 MNHEY, CDR2 SVGAGI. The CDR3 DNA reads as TGTGCCTTCCCGGACAGGGGCTCTGGAAACACCATATATTTT. This translates into CAFPDRGSGNTIYF.

The chain couples TRBV5-1 to TRBJ2-1, with TRBD1 identical over 9 bases. The CDR3 sequence is 14 residues long. The V and J ends lost 4 bases and 6 bases, in that order; junction bases with no gene match: 5. Germline V gives CDR1 SGHRS, CDR2 YFSETQ. The CDR3 region is CASSQQGAGNEQFF. The CDR3 DNA follows: TGCGCCAGCAGCCAACAGGGGGCGGGCAATGAGCAGTTCTTC.

The chain carries TRBV7-3 and TRBJ2-3; D possibly corresponds to TRBD1 (6 bases). The V gene's germline CDR1 is SGHTA and CDR2 FQGTGA. This CDR3 has 16 amino acids. Deletions cut 3 bases from V and 4 bases from J, with 17 bases between. This CDR3 reads CASSFGVSKGADTQYF. CDR3 nucleotides: TGTGCCAGCAGCTTTGGGGTCTCTAAGGGGGCAGATACGCAGTATTTT. The variable domain in full, with the rest retrieved from reference TRBV7-3 and TRBJ2-3, is GAGVSQTPSNKVTEKGKYVELRCDPISGHTALYWYRQSLGQGPEFLIYFQGTGAADDSGLPNDRFFAVRPEGSVSTLKIQRTERGDSAVYLCASSFGVSKGADTQYFGPGTRLTVL.

The J gene is TRBJ2-4, the V gene TRBV28; a weak D match, TRBD2 (5 bases). Germline V lookup: CDR1 MDHEN, CDR2 SYDVKM. The V end was cut by 3 bases, the J end by 1 base, with 22 bases between. This CDR3 has 19 residues. In DNA, the CDR3 is TGTGCCAGCAGTTTGTGGTCAGGCCTGGGTCGGGGTGCCAAAAACATTCAGTACTTC. Its protein product is CASSLWSGLGRGAKNIQYF.

This clone is deemed large. This chain connects TRBV15 to TRBJ2-2; 10 bases are a match to TRBD2. The ends lost 0 bases at V and 1 base at J; junction bases unmatched: 14. CDR3 size: 21 residues. The germline CDR1 and CDR2 sequences are LNHNV and YYDKDF (reference sequence). Here the CDR3 DNA reads TGTGCCACCAGCAGAGAACGGACTAGCGGCCTTAGCCCCCTGAACACCGGGGAGCTGTTTTTT. It specifies CATSRERTSGLSPLNTGELFF.

This clone occurred once. In nucleotides, the CDR3 is TGTGCCAGCGGGATTTACTCCTACAATGAGCAGTTCTTC. Residues: CASGIYSYNEQFF. The V call is TRBV2, the J call TRBJ2-1; D uncertain. This CDR3 comprises 13 residues. V dropped 8 bases and J dropped 0 bases, with 8 bases sitting between them. Germline CDR1 SNHLY, CDR2 FYNNEI. The full variable domain, rest sourced from reference TRBV2 and TRBJ2-1, is EPEVTQTPSHQVTQMGQEVILRCVPISNHLYFYWYRQILGQKVEFLVSFYNNEISEKSEIFDDQFSVERPDGSNFTLKIRSTKLEDSAMYFCASGIYSYNEQFFGPGTRLTVL.

This clone has a handful of counts. The chain combines TRBV10-2 with TRBJ1-3, with 8 bases lining up with TRBD1. V was pared by 10 bases and J by 4 bases, with 6 bases of the junction left unmatched. CDR1 is WSHSY and CDR2 is SAAADI in the germline V gene. The CDR3 covers 13 residues. The CDR3 region has the DNA TGCGCCACCCGCGACAGGGGCGGAAACACCATATATTTT. Amino acids: CATRDRGGNTIYF.

This clone was detected a few times. The chain employs TRBV7-6 and TRBJ2-7, with D possibly called TRBD1 or TRBD2 (5 bases each). Germline CDR1 is SGHVS and CDR2 is FNYEAQ. CDR3 length: 15 residues. V gave up 1 base and J gave up 1 base, with 11 bases separating them. CDR3 residues: CASSLGTGRSYEQYF. CDR3 DNA: TGTGCCAGCAGCTTAGGGACGGGGCGATCCTACGAGCAGTACTTC.

This rearrangement joins TRBV5-1 to TRBJ2-3; 7 bases are a match to TRBD2. The CDR3 spans 15 residues. Germline-derived CDR1 and CDR2 are SGHRS and YFSETQ. The V segment lost 4 bases and the J segment 1 base; nucleotides outside the gene matches: 6. This CDR3 is CASSRARGGTDTQYF. The CDR3 nucleotides read TGCGCCAGCAGCAGAGCCCGGGGGGGCACAGATACGCAGTATTTT.

The chain employs TRBV5-1 and TRBJ2-2; 7 nucleotides line up with TRBD2. The CDR3 length is 17 residues. V lost 0 bases and J lost 0; bases outside the gene matches: 5. Per germline, CDR1 SGHRS and CDR2 YFSETQ. This CDR3 reads CASSLVGGTSNTGELFF. CDR3 nucleotides: TGCGCCAGCAGCTTGGTGGGGGGGACGTCGAACACCGGGGAGCTGTTTTTT.

The rearrangement joins TRBV18 to TRBJ2-2, with 10 positions matching TRBD2. CDR1 KGHSH and CDR2 LQKENI come from the germline V gene. With V trimmed by 3 bases and J by 7 bases, 8 bases remained unmatched. The CDR3 is 16 amino acids. The CDR3 bases are TGTGCCAGCTCACCTCCAAAGCGGGGGGGCATCGGGGAGCTGTTTTTT. Amino acid sequence: CASSPPKRGGIGELFF.

A note on this clone: Its ends do not fully match the called genes, so a read error is possible. The chain couples TRBV27 to TRBJ2-1, with D maybe TRBD2 (5 bases). The CDR3 length is 13 residues. Looked up from germline, CDR1 is MNHEY and CDR2 is SMNVEV (reference sequence). The CDR3 DNA follows: TGTGCCAGCAGTTTATCGCGGAGGAGCCCGGGGATCTTC. Its translation is CASSLSRRSPGIF.

The chain recombines TRBV28 with TRBJ2-5; 7 nucleotides match TRBD1. Trimming at V came to 9 bases and at J to 2 bases, leaving 9 bases not matched to a gene. The CDR3 runs 14 residues. Germline V CDR1 and CDR2: MDHEN, SYDVKM. The CDR3 spells CASQGVPRQETQYF. The CDR3 DNA follows: TGTGCCAGTCAGGGGGTGCCCAGGCAAGAGACCCAGTACTTC.

This sequence joins TRBV11-2 and TRBJ2-2; D might be TRBD1 (6 bases). CDR1 SGHAT and CDR2 FQNNGV come from the germline V gene. The CDR3 runs to 12 residues. With 5 bases removed from V and 6 bases from J, the gap between germline ends came to 7 bases. The CDR3 nucleotides read TGTGCCAGCAGCCACAGGGCCGGGGAGCTGTTTTTT. It is translated as CASSHRAGELFF. The full variable domain, rest sourced from reference TRBV11-2 and TRBJ2-2, is EAGVAQSPRYKIIEKRQSVAFWCNPISGHATLYWYQQILGQGPKLLIQFQNNGVVDDSQLPKDRFSAERLKGVDSTLKIQPAKLEDSAVYLCASSHRAGELFFGEGSRLTVL.

The chain uses TRBV18 and TRBJ1-1; 8 nucleotides line up with TRBD1. The CDR3 loop spans 13 amino acids. J was trimmed by 3 bases and V by 3 bases; bases with no gene match: 0. CDR1 and CDR2 (germline): KGHSH, LQKENI. The CDR3 DNA follows: TGTGCCAGCTCACCGGACAGGGACACTGAAGCTTTCTTT. As protein: CASSPDRDTEAFF. Full variable domain (rest looked up from reference TRBV18 and TRBJ1-1): NAGVMQNPRHLVRRRGQEARLRCSPMKGHSHVYWYRQLPEEGLKFMVYLQKENIIDESGMPKERFSAEFPKEGPSILRIQQVVRGDSAAYFCASSPDRDTEAFFGQGTRLTVV.

The V call is TRBV18, the J call TRBJ1-2, with a possible D match to TRBD1 (5 bases). The CDR3 consists of 15 residues. The V and J ends lost 2 bases and 3 bases respectively, with 13 bases between them. Germline V lookup: CDR1 KGHSH, CDR2 LQKENI. Written as DNA, the CDR3 is TGTGCCAGCTCACCAAGCGCAGGGACCCACTATGGCTACACCTTC. It translates to CASSPSAGTHYGYTF.